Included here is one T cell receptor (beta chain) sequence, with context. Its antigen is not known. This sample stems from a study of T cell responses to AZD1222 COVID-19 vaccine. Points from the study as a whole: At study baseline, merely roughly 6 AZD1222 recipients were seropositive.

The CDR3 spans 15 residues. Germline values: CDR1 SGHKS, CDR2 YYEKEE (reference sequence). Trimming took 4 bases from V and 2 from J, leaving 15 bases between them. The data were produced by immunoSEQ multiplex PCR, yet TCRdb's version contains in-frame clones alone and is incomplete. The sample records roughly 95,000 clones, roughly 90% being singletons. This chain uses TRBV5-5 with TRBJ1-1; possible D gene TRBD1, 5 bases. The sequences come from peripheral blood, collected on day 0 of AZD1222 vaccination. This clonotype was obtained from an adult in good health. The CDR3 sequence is CASSQLRQSNTEAFF. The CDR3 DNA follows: TGTGCCAGCAGCCAATTAAGACAGAGCAACACTGAAGCTTTCTTT.